The rows below give T cell receptor beta chains drawn from one sample of a study of technical replicates of blood from a few donors. Sequenced by immunoSEQ multiplex PCR; TCRdb stores in-frame clones only, minus some. The sample carries 50,000 to 55,000 clones, more than 70% recorded once. Material for sequencing was PBMCs. The receptor set was obtained from a human donor in good health. Some clones in this sample may be carry-over from other donors' samples. Both conserved end residues are part of each CDR3. D genes are given only for firm matches. Rows give clone size only sometimes, using once, few, many, or a class for an expanded clone.

TGTGCCAGCAGTTCCCAAGGGGCCAACGTCCTGACTTTC	CASSSQGANVLTF	TRBJ2-6	-	-	TRBV14
TGTGCCAGCAGCGGGGGGACTAGCGGGAGTTTATACGAGCAGTACTTC	CASSGGTSGSLYEQYF	TRBJ2-7	-	TRBD2	TRBV5-4
TGTGCCAGCAGCTTAATACTAGCGGGAAGGGGGCTCTACGAGCAGTACTTC	CASSLILAGRGLYEQYF	TRBJ2-7	-	TRBD2	TRBV7-3
TGCGCCAGCAGCCCAGCGGGGGCCTTAGATACGCAGTATTTT	CASSPAGALDTQYF	TRBJ2-3	-	TRBD2	TRBV5-1
TGTGCCAGCAGCTTGGGGACTAGCGGTGGGGAGACCCAGTACTTC	CASSLGTSGGETQYF	TRBJ2-5	-	TRBD2	TRBV7-7
TGTGCCAGTAGGACAGGGGGAAGCACTGAAGCTTTCTTT	CASRTGGSTEAFF	TRBJ1-1	-	TRBD1	TRBV19
TGTGCCAGCAGTGGACCGGGACAGGAAGGAACTGAAGCTTTCTTT	CASSGPGQEGTEAFF	TRBJ1-1	-	TRBD1	TRBV2
TGCGCCAGCAGCCAAGACAGGGGTAAGACTGAAGCTTTCTTT	CASSQDRGKTEAFF	TRBJ1-1	-	-	TRBV4-3
TGTGCCAGCAGCGTAGACGAGCGGTCCTACGAGCAGTACTTC	CASSVDERSYEQYF	TRBJ2-7	few	-	TRBV9
TGTGCCAGCAGTTACATGAGCTACAATGAGCAGTTCTTC	CASSYMSYNEQFF	TRBJ2-1	once	-	TRBV6-6
TGTGCCAGCAGCACGCGATCGACAGGGGCCAACGAGCAGTACTTC	CASSTRSTGANEQYF	TRBJ2-7	-	TRBD1	TRBV5-4
TGCGCCAGCAGCTTGGGGGGGACTAGCTCTGGAAACACCATATATTTT	CASSLGGTSSGNTIYF	TRBJ1-3	-	-	TRBV5-1
TGTGCCAGCAGCTTAACCGGGACAGGGAACACTGAAGCTTTCTTT	CASSLTGTGNTEAFF	TRBJ1-1	-	TRBD1	TRBV7-3
TGTGCCAGTAGTCCCGGGGGGACTGGGGCCAACGTCCTGACTTTC	CASSPGGTGANVLTF	TRBJ2-6	-	TRBD2	TRBV19
TGTGCCAGCAGCTTAGCCCTAGTTGAGACCCAGTACTTC	CASSLALVETQYF	TRBJ2-5	-	-	TRBV7-9
TGCGCCAGCAGCCCATCCGGGACAGGGGGCCTCGGAGGCTACAATGAGCAGTTCTTC	CASSPSGTGGLGGYNEQFF	TRBJ2-1	-	TRBD1	TRBV5-1
TGTGCCAGCAGCTTAGGGGGCGAGGCCTACGAGCAGTACTTC	CASSLGGEAYEQYF	TRBJ2-7	-	-	TRBV7-3
TGTGCCTGGAGTGGACTAGCGGGTAACGAGCAGTACTTC	CAWSGLAGNEQYF	TRBJ2-7	-	TRBD2	TRBV30
TGTGCCAGCAGCTTAATTGTTCTAGCGAAAAGGAGTGGGGAGACCCAGTACTTC	CASSLIVLAKRSGETQYF	TRBJ2-5	-	-	TRBV7-3
TGTGCCAGCAGTTCGGGACAGGAGGAAGCCGGGGAGCTGTTTTTT	CASSSGQEEAGELFF	TRBJ2-2	-	TRBD1	TRBV6-6
TGTGCCAGCAGTCCGACAGGGGGTTATGGCTACACCTTC	CASSPTGGYGYTF	TRBJ1-2	-	TRBD1	TRBV6-1
TGTGCCAGTAGGGGGGGGCTTGTTGAAAAACTGTTTTTT	CASRGGLVEKLFF	TRBJ1-4	-	-	TRBV2
TGTGCCAGCAGCCACCCGGACTATGGCTACACCTTC	CASSHPDYGYTF	TRBJ1-2	-	-	TRBV5-4
TGCGCCAGCAGCCAAGATGCTAGCGAAACCTACGAGCAGTACTTC	CASSQDASETYEQYF	TRBJ2-7	-	-	TRBV4-1
TGTGCCAGCAGCTTAGTAGGGGGCACAACTAATGAAAAACTGTTTTTT	CASSLVGGTTNEKLFF	TRBJ1-4	-	TRBD1	TRBV7-6
TGTGCCAGCAGCCAAGCTAGCAGCCACGAGCAGTACTTC	CASSQASSHEQYF	TRBJ2-7	-	-	TRBV4-2
TGTGCCACTCGCCCAGGACCCATGGAGGTTGGTGAAGCTTTCTTT	CATRPGPMEVGEAFF	TRBJ1-1	-	-	TRBV27
TGTGCCAGCAGAACCTCTAGCGGGATTACTAGCACAGATACGCAGTATTTT	CASRTSSGITSTDTQYF	TRBJ2-3	-	TRBD2	TRBV7-2
TGCGCCAGCAGCCAAGACGGTGAAGGCACAGCATACAATGAGCAGTTCTTC	CASSQDGEGTAYNEQFF	TRBJ2-1	-	-	TRBV4-3
TGTGCCTGGGTACCTTTAGGCGGGAGCACAGATACGCAGTATTTT	CAWVPLGGSTDTQYF	TRBJ2-3	-	-	TRBV30
TGTGCCAGCAGTTTATCATTGAGTGGGACAGGGTTCCAAGAGACCCAGTACTTC	CASSLSLSGTGFQETQYF	TRBJ2-5	-	TRBD1	TRBV27
TGTGCCAGCAGCTTAGCGCTCCTAGGGGAGCCCCAGCATTTT	CASSLALLGEPQHF	TRBJ1-5	-	-	TRBV7-2
TGTGCCAGCTCACCCCGGTCCCGGGACAATGAGCAGTTCTTC	CASSPRSRDNEQFF	TRBJ2-1	-	-	TRBV18
TGCGCCAGCAGCCCCCCGGGACAGCTTAATGAAAAACTGTTTTTT	CASSPPGQLNEKLFF	TRBJ1-4	-	TRBD1	TRBV5-1
TGTGCCAGCAGCCCTCGTGTTAGCGGGATCGAGCAGTACTTC	CASSPRVSGIEQYF	TRBJ2-7	once	TRBD2	TRBV9
TGTGCCAGCATCTATGGTGGTGAAGCTTTCTTT	CASIYGGEAFF	TRBJ1-1	-	-	TRBV7-2
TGTGCCAGCAGCGTAGGACAGGGTTTTGCTGGGGCCAACGTCCTGACTTTC	CASSVGQGFAGANVLTF	TRBJ2-6	-	TRBD1	TRBV9
TGCGCCAGCAGCCAAGATAGAGGACTTCACGGGCAGTACTTC	CASSQDRGLHGQYF	TRBJ2-7	-	-	TRBV4-1
TGCGCCAGCAGCGTCGACACGAACTTTGAAAAACTGTTTTTT	CASSVDTNFEKLFF	TRBJ1-4	once	-	TRBV5-1
TGTGCCAGTAGTATTGGCGGGGCCAGGCGGCAGTACTTC	CASSIGGARRQYF	TRBJ2-7	-	-	TRBV19
TGTGCCAGCAGCTTAGCGAGTCCCAGCGTCTACAATGAGCAGTTCTTC	CASSLASPSVYNEQFF	TRBJ2-1	-	-	TRBV11-1
TGTGCCAGCAGCTCATGGACAGGGGGCCAAGAGACCCAGTACTTC	CASSSWTGGQETQYF	TRBJ2-5	-	TRBD1	TRBV7-7
TGTGCAAGTCGCCGGGGACAGGGTAGAAGGGCCTATGGCTACACCTTC	CASRRGQGRRAYGYTF	TRBJ1-2	-	-	TRBV12-2
TGCGCCAGCAGCCAAGAAGTTAGGCCTAGCGGGAGGCCAGGGGAGCAGTACTTC	CASSQEVRPSGRPGEQYF	TRBJ2-7	once	TRBD2	TRBV4-3
TGTGCCAGCAGCTCTGACAGGGAGGTCCGAAGTAATGAGCAGTTCTTC	CASSSDREVRSNEQFF	TRBJ2-1	-	-	TRBV7-6
TGTGCCAGCAGTTGGGGGGGCACTGAAGCTTTCTTT	CASSWGGTEAFF	TRBJ1-1	-	-	TRBV19
TGTGCCAGCTCACCGGGGGCTAGCGGGAGAATAAAGAGCGAGCAGTACTTC	CASSPGASGRIKSEQYF	TRBJ2-7	-	TRBD2	TRBV18
TGTGCCAGCAGTTATACCGGGACAGGGTACAACTATGGCTACACCTTC	CASSYTGTGYNYGYTF	TRBJ1-2	-	TRBD1	TRBV6-6
TGTGCCAGTGGGGCCATGGGTCAGCCCCAGCATTTT	CASGAMGQPQHF	TRBJ1-5	once	-	TRBV19
TGCGCCAGCAGCCAAGAGGCCCGAGGGGGAGAAAACTATGGCTACACCTTC	CASSQEARGGENYGYTF	TRBJ1-2	-	-	TRBV4-1
TGTGCCAGCAGCTTGGTCGGGGGGGCCCCCTCTGGGGCCAACGTCCTGACTTTC	CASSLVGGAPSGANVLTF	TRBJ2-6	-	TRBD2	TRBV11-2
TGTGCCCGCCGATGGGGGGTGGGCACTGAAGCTTTCTTT	CARRWGVGTEAFF	TRBJ1-1	-	-	TRBV6-8
TGCGCCAGCAGCCATAGAAGCGGGAGTCTCTACAATGAGCAGTTCTTC	CASSHRSGSLYNEQFF	TRBJ2-1	once	TRBD2	TRBV4-1
TGTGCCAGTAGGGACAGGGGGAATGGGAACACTGAAGCTTTCTTT	CASRDRGNGNTEAFF	TRBJ1-1	-	TRBD1	TRBV19
TGTGCCAGCAATGGGGCGGGGAACTACGAGCAGTACTTC	CASNGAGNYEQYF	TRBJ2-7	few	-	TRBV2
TGTGCCATCAGTGAGTCGGAGCAACGGTCACCCCTCCACTTT	CAISESEQRSPLHF	TRBJ1-6	-	-	TRBV10-3
TGTGCCAGCAGCCCTGGGGGGGGCGGGAACACTGAAGCTTTCTTT	CASSPGGGGNTEAFF	TRBJ1-1	-	-	TRBV5-4